This T cell receptor (beta chain) was documented in a study of Graves' ophthalmopathy and Graves' hyperthyroidism. Scientists amplified the TCR beta CDR3 regions from RNA transcripts. Investigators did first-round RT-PCR with HTBI primers, then second-round multiplex PCR. Each CDR3 protein gets one entry after TCRdb re-called the multiplex PCR reads with MiXCR. The repertoire holds around 600,000 distinct CDR3 sequences, roughly 39% seen once, with 3% to 3.5% in the top ten. This CDR3 has 13 amino acids. V lost 3 bases and J 5 bases, leaving 8 bases between the germline ends. The germline gives CDR1 MNHNS, CDR2 SASEGT. A diagnosis was made from clinical symptoms together with serum thyroxine, TRAb, thyroid ultrasound and orbital computed tomography. This clonotype came up many times.

The rearrangement uses TRBV6-1 and TRBJ1-5; no reliable D call. This TCR derives from an adult man with Graves' ophthalmopathy. Material: peripheral blood. CDR3 loop: CASSDLGYQPQHF. CDR3 DNA: TGTGCCAGCAGTGACCTGGGGTATCAGCCCCAGCATTTT.